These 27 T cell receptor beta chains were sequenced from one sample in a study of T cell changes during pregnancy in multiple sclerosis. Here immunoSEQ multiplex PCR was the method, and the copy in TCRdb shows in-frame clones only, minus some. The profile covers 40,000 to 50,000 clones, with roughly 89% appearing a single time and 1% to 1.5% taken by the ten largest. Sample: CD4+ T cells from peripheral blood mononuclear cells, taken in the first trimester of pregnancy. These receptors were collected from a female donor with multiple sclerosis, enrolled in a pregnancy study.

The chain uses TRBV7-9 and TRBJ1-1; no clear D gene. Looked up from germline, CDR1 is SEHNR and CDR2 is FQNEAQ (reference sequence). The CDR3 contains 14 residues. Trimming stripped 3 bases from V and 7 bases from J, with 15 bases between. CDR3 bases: TGTGCCAGCAGCTTCAGCGGTGGGTATGGTGAAGCTTTCTTT. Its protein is CASSFSGGYGEAFF.

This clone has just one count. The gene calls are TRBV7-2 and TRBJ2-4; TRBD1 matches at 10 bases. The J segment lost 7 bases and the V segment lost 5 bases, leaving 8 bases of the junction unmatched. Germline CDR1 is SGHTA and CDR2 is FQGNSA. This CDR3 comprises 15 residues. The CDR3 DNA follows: TGTGCCAGCAGCATCCGACAGGGGGCGTGGAACATTCAGTACTTC. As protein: CASSIRQGAWNIQYF.

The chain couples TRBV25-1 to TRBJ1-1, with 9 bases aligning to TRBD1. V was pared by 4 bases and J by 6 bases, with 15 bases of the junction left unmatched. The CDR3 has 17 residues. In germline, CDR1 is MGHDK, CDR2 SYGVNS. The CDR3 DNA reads TGTGCCAGCAGTGCACCCCGGGACAGGGAAGGTAACCCTGAAGCTTTCTTT. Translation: CASSAPRDREGNPEAFF.

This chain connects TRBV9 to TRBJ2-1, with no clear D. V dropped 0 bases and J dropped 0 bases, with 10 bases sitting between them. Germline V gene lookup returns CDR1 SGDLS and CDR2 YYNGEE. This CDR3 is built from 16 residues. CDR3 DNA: TGTGCCAGCAGCGTAGGTTTGAGGAGCTCCTACAATGAGCAGTTCTTC. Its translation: CASSVGLRSSYNEQFF.

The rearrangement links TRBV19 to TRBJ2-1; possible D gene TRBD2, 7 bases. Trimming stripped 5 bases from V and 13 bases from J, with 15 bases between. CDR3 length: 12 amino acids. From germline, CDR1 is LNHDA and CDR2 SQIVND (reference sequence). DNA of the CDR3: TGTGCCAGTAGTCCGTACCGGGGGGCCCAGTTCTTC. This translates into CASSPYRGAQFF.

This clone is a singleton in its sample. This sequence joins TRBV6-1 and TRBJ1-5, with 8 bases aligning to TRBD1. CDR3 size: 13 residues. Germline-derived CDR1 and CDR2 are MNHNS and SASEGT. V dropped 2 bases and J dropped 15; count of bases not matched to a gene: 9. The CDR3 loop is CASSEFRDRSMHF. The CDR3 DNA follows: TGTGCCAGCAGTGAATTTCGGGACAGGTCTATGCATTTT.

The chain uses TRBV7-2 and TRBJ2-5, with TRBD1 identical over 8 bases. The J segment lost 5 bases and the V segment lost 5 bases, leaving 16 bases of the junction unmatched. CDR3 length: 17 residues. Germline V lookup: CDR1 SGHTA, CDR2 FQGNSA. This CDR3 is CASSKRTGSVPGETQYF. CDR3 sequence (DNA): TGTGCCAGCAGCAAAAGGACAGGGTCGGTCCCGGGTGAGACCCAGTACTTC.

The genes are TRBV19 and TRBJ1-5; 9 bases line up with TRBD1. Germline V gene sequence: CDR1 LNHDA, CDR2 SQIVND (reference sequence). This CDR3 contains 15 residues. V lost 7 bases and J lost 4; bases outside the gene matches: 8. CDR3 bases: TGTGCCAGTACGGACAGGGGAACGCGGAATCAGCCCCAGCATTTT. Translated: CASTDRGTRNQPQHF.

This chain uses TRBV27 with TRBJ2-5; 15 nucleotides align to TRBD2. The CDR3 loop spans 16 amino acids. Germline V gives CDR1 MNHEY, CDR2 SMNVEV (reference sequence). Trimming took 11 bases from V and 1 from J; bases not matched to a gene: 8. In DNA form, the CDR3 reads TGTGCCCCCGAGGGACTAGCGGGAGGCCTCCAAGAGACCCAGTACTTC. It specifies CAPEGLAGGLQETQYF.

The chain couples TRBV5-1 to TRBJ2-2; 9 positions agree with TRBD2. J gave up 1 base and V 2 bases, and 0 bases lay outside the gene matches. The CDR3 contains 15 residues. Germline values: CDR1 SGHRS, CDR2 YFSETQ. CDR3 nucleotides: TGCGCCAGCAGCTTACTAGCGGGGAACACCGGGGAGCTGTTTTTT. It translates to CASSLLAGNTGELFF.

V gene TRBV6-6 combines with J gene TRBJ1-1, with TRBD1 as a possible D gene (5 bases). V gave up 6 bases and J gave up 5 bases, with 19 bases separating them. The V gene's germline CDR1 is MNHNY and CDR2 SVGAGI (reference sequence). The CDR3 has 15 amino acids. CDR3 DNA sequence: TGTGCCAGCAGCCCCTCGAACGTGGGGGGGACTGAAGCTTTCTTT. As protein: CASSPSNVGGTEAFF.

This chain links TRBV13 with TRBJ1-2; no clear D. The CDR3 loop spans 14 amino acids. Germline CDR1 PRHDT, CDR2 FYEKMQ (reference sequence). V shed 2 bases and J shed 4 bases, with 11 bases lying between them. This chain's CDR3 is CASSLTGEVYGYTF. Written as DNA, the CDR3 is TGTGCCAGCAGCTTAACCGGGGAAGTCTATGGCTACACCTTC.

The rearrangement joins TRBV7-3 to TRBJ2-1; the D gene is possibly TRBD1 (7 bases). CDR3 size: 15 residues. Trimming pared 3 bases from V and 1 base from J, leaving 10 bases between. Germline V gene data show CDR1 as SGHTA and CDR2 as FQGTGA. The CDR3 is CASSLTGRSYNEQFF. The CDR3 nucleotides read TGTGCCAGCAGCTTGACAGGGAGGTCCTACAATGAGCAGTTCTTC.

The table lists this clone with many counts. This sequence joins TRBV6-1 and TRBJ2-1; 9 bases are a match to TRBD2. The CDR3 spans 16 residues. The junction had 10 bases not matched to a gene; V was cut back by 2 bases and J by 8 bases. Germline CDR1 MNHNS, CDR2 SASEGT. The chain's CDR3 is CASSEPSGRRGDEQFF. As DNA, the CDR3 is TGTGCCAGCAGTGAACCGAGCGGGAGGAGGGGGGATGAGCAGTTCTTC.

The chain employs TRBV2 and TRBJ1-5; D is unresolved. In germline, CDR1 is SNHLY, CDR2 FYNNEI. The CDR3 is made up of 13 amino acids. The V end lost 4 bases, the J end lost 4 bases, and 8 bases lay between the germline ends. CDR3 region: CASSGDGNQPQHF. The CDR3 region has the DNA TGTGCCAGCAGTGGAGACGGGAATCAGCCCCAGCATTTT.

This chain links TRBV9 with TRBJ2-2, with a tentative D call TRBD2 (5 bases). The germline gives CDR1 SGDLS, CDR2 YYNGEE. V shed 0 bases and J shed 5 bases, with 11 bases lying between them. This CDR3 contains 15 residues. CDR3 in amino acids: CASSVALARTGELFF. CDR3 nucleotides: TGTGCCAGCAGCGTAGCTTTAGCGAGAACCGGGGAGCTGTTTTTT.

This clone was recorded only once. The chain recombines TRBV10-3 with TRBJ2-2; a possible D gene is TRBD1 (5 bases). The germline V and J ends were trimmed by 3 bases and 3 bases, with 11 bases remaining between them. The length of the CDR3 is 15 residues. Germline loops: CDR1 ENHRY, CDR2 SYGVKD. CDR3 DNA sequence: TGTGCCATCAGTGACCCCAGGGTATACACCGGGGAGCTGTTTTTT. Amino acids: CAISDPRVYTGELFF.

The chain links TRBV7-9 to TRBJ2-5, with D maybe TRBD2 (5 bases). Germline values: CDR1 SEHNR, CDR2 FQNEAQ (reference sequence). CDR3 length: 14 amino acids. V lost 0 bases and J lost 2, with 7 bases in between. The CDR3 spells CASSLAGDQETQYF. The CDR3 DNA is TGTGCCAGCAGCTTAGCGGGAGATCAAGAGACCCAGTACTTC.

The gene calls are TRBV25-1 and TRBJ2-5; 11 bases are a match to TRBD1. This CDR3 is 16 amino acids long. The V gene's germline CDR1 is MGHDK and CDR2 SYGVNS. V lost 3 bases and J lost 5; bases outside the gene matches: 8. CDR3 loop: CASSEWTGGLEETQYF. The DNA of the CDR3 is TGTGCCAGCAGTGAGTGGACAGGGGGCTTGGAGGAGACCCAGTACTTC.

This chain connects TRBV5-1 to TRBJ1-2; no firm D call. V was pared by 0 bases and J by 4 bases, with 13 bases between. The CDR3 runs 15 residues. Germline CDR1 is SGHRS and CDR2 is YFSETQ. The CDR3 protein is CASSLGAVSGYGYTF. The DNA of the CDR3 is TGCGCCAGCAGCTTGGGGGCAGTTTCAGGCTATGGCTACACCTTC.

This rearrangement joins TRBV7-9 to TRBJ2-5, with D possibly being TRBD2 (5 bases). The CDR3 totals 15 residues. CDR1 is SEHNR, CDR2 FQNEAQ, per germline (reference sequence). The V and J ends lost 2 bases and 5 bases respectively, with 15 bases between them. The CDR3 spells CASSLWRRGLETQYF. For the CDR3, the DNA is TGTGCCAGCAGCTTATGGCGGAGAGGGTTGGAGACCCAGTACTTC.

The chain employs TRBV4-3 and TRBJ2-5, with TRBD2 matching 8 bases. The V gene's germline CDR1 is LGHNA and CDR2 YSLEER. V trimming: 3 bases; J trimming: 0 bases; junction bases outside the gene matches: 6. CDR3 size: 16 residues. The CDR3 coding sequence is TGCGCCAGCAGCCAGGGGATAGCGGGGTACCAAGAGACCCAGTACTTC. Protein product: CASSQGIAGYQETQYF.

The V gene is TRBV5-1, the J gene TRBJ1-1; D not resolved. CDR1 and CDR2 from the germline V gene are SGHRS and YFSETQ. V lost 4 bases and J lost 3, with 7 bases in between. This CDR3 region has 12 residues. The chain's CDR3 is CASSGGYTEAFF. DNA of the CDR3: TGCGCCAGCAGCGGAGGGTACACTGAAGCTTTCTTT.

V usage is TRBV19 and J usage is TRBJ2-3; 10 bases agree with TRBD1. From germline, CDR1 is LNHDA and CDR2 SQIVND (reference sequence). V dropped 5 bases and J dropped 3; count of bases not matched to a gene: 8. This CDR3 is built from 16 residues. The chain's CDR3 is CASSLFWDRGTDTQYF. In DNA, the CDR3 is TGTGCCAGTAGTCTTTTTTGGGACAGGGGAACAGATACGCAGTATTTT. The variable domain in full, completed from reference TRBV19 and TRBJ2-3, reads DGGITQSPKYLFRKEGQNVTLSCEQNLNHDAMYWYRQDPGQGLRLIYYSQIVNDFQKGDIAEGYSVSREKKESFPLTVTSAQKNPTAFYLCASSLFWDRGTDTQYFGPGTRLTVL.

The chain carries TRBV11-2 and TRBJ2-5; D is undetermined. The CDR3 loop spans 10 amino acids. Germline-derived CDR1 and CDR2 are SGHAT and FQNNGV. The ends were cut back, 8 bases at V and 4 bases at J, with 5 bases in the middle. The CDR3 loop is CASSRETQYF. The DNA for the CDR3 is TGTGCCAGCTCCCGAGAGACCCAGTACTTC.

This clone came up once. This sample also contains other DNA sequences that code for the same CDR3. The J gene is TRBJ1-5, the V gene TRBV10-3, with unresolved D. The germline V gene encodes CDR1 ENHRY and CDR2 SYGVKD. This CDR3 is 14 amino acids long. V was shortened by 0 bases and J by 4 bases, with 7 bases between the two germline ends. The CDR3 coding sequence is TGTGCCATCAGTGAGTCTTCTGAGAATCAGCCCCAGCATTTT. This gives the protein CAISESSENQPQHF.

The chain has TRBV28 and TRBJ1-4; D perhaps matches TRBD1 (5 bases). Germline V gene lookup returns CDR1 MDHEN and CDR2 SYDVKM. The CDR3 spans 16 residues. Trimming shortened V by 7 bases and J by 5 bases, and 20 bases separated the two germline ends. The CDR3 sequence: CASTTPWGGKNEKLFF. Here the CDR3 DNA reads TGTGCCAGCACGACGCCCTGGGGGGGGAAAAATGAAAAACTGTTTTTT.